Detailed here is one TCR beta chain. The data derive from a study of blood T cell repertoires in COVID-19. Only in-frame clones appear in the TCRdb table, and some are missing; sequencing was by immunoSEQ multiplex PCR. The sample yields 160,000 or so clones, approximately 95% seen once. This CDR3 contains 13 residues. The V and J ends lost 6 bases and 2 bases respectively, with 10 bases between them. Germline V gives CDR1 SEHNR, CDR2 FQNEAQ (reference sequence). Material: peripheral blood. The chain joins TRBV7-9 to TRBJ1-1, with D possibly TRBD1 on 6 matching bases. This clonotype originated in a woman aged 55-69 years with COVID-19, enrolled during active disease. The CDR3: CASRLQGNTEAFF. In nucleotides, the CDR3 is TGTGCCAGCAGGTTACAGGGCAACACTGAAGCTTTCTTT.